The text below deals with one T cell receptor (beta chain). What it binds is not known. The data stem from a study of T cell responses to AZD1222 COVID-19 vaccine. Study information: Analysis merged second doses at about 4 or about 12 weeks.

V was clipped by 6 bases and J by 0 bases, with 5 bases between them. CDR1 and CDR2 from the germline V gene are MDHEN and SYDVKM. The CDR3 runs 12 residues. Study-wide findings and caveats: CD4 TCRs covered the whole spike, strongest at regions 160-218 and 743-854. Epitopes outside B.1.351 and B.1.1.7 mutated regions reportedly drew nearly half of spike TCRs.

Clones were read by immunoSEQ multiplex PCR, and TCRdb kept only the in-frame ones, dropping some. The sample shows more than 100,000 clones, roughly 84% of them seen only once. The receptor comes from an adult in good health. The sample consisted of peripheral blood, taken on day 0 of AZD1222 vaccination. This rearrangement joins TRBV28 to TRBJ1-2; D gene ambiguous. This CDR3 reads CASSETNYGYTF. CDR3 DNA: TGTGCCAGCAGCGAGACTAACTATGGCTACACCTTC.